A single sample gave rise to the 9 T cell receptor beta chains below, sequenced in a study of identical twins (dated by TCRdb to 2015 to 2016). Library preparation was by 5' RACE. These reads were obtained on an Illumina HiSeq 2000. TCRdb trimmed public reads at Q25 via fastp, called clones via MiXCR and kept in-frame beta chains. Each record represents a unique CDR3 protein, reported with the most common genes and DNA among its rows. Recorded for this sample are 450,000 or so distinct CDR3 sequences; 24% of them occurred a single time. Of the sample, about 2.7% is held by the ten largest clones. These data are also associated with another study on T cells expressing NK-cell markers.

What was sequenced was CD4+ T cells sorted from blood. The receptor set was obtained from a woman aged 18-35 years in good health.

This clonotype has a handful of counts. This chain joins TRBV2 and TRBJ2-3, with a tentative D call TRBD1 (6 bases). This CDR3 contains 12 residues. CDR1 is SNHLY and CDR2 is FYNNEI in the germline V gene. V was cut by 8 bases and J by 12 bases, with 18 bases left in between. CDR3 DNA: TGTGCCAGCCAAGGGGTGGCAGGGGATCAGTATTTT. The encoded protein is CASQGVAGDQYF.

The chain combines TRBV12-3 or TRBV12-4 with TRBJ2-1; 12 bases agree with TRBD2. The CDR3 totals 16 residues. The junction had 10 bases not matched to a gene; V was cut back by 7 bases and J by 6 bases. This CDR3 is CASTPRKTSGGNEQFF. The CDR3 region has the DNA TGTGCCAGCACTCCTAGGAAGACTAGCGGGGGCAATGAGCAGTTCTTC.

This clonotype was counted many times. V gene TRBV10-3 combines with J gene TRBJ2-7; TRBD2 might be the D (5 bases). The CDR3 is 15 amino acids. The V end lost 4 bases, the J end lost 3 bases, and 16 bases lay between the germline ends. The germline V gene encodes CDR1 ENHRY and CDR2 SYGVKD. This CDR3 reads CAISGGLQHGYEQYF. The CDR3 DNA reads TGTGCCATCAGTGGTGGACTGCAGCATGGCTACGAGCAGTACTTC.

DNA of the CDR3: TGTGCCAGCAGTTCAAGGCCCGGACTGGGCAATCGGGACAGCTACACCTTC. Residues: CASSSRPGLGNRDSYTF. The V call is TRBV12-3 or TRBV12-4, the J call TRBJ1-2, with D tentatively TRBD1 (6 bases). The CDR3 contains 17 residues. Trimming left V 4 bases short and J 9 bases short, with 27 bases between.

This clonotype was recorded a few times. This chain joins TRBV18 and TRBJ2-1, with 7 bases aligning to TRBD2. The CDR3 is 15 residues long. V was clipped by 2 bases and J by 7 bases; unmatched bases: 8. CDR1 KGHSH and CDR2 LQKENI come from the germline V gene. CDR3 region: CASSPTWSGENEQFF. The CDR3, as DNA: TGTGCCAGCTCACCAACATGGAGCGGGGAGAATGAGCAGTTCTTC.

V is TRBV20-1 and J is TRBJ2-1; 7 positions agree with TRBD2. With V trimmed by 4 bases and J by 6 bases, 9 bases remained unmatched. CDR1 is DFQATT, CDR2 SNEGSKA, per germline (reference sequence). This CDR3 is 14 amino acids long. CDR3: CSATRTSMGNEQFF. CDR3 nucleotides: TGCAGTGCTACCCGGACTAGTATGGGCAATGAGCAGTTCTTC.

This clonotype was counted only a few times. V is TRBV7-9 and J is TRBJ2-1, with no clear D. Germline CDR1 reads SEHNR; CDR2 reads FQNEAQ (reference sequence). V was shortened by 7 bases and J by 0 bases, with 16 bases between the two germline ends. This CDR3 contains 16 residues. CDR3 region: CASTAPRKSSYNEQFF. The CDR3 DNA is TGTGCCAGCACCGCACCCCGAAAGAGCTCCTACAATGAGCAGTTCTTC.

This clonotype was recorded a few times. The genes are TRBV5-5 and TRBJ2-5, with unresolved D. The CDR3 contains 12 residues. V was shortened by 3 bases and J by 5 bases, with 8 bases between the two germline ends. Germline CDR1 reads SGHKS; CDR2 reads YYEKEE (reference sequence). CDR3 loop: CASSSFRETQYF. The DNA of the CDR3 is TGTGCCAGCAGCTCTTTCCGTGAGACCCAGTACTTC.

The chain has TRBV5-1 and TRBJ2-1; the D gene is possibly TRBD1 (6 bases). The CDR3 spans 14 residues. Trimming took 3 bases from V and 1 from J, leaving 8 bases between them. Germline V gene sequence: CDR1 SGHRS, CDR2 YFSETQ. This CDR3 reads CASSSGESYNEQFF. The CDR3 coding sequence is TGCGCCAGCAGCTCAGGGGAATCCTACAATGAGCAGTTCTTC.